Included here is one T cell receptor (beta chain) sequence, with context. Its antigen is not yet known. Base-call qualities are not available, and no considerably larger clone is one nucleotide away. This specimen belongs to a study of blood T cell repertoires in COVID-19 (dated by TCRdb to about 2020). Background on the whole study: The collaborator samples originated in the United States, Italy and Spain and spanned the acute and convalescent phases of COVID-19. The prospective study material was composed of cDNA or gDNA derived from T cells, B-cell-depleted T cells, or PBMCs. HLA class I and class II types, where available, came from metadata supplied by the sample provider rather than from assay-based typing. Subjects who had been exposed to COVID-19, were actively infected with it, or had recovered from it provided the deeply sampled blood TCRbeta repertoires that made up the dataset. The samples were drawn from two sources: the first 160 participants of the ongoing ImmuneRACE study, and 950 to 1,500 subjects contributed by 6 global collaborators. A de-identified subject ID, COVID-19 status, age in years and sex were almost always included in the sample metadata. The repertoires were released in a freely available public database meant as a resource for research on the immune response to SARS-CoV-2.

The immunoSEQ Assay, a bias-controlled multiplex PCR, was used to amplify TCRbeta CDR3 regions from genomic DNA. The original methods were these. The number of nucleated cells in each sample was estimated from the amplification of reference gene primers within the assay. Sequence reads were collapsed and filtered to measure the absolute abundance of every unique TCRbeta CDR3 rearrangement. For each sample, productive Simpson clonality was calculated as the square root of Simpson's diversity index over productive rearrangements. The source is immuneACCESS, and TCRdb retained only in-frame sequences with V and J called. Part of the clones is not carried over; for the studies checked, unresolved V genes explain less than half of this, and the remainder is unexplained. V, J and clone size are taken as reported in that table, and D and trimming were inferred from the DNA itself. The sample has 200,000 to 300,000 clones on record, about 89% of them singletons. Together, the top ten hold around 10% of the sample.

Study-wide findings and limitations: How much clinical and demographic metadata was included differed by source and by participant, and the metadata was provided uncurated.

Enrolling through a virtual design, the prospective study's participants ranged in age from roughly 18 to 89 years and lived across 20 to 25 United States geographic areas. To assign participants to cohorts, the prospective study relied on clinical history that participants themselves reported in a screening survey and a study questionnaire. Recovered participants in ImmuneRACE Cohort 3 were defined as having two consecutive negative NP/OP PCR tests, clearance from a healthcare professional, or resolution of symptoms. In the prospective study, whole blood, serum and a nasopharyngeal or oropharyngeal swab were collected from each participant by mobile phlebotomists. Over an approximately 2-month period, participants in the prospective study had the option of providing additional blood draws and questionnaires. Blood samples from the prospective study were shipped frozen or at room temperature prior to DNA extraction.

V loses 2 bases at its end and J loses 0 bases; junction bases beyond the gene matches: 10. The CDR1 and CDR2 encoded by the germline V gene are SGDLS and YYNGEE. From its cysteine to its phenylalanine, the CDR3 spans 20 amino acids. Of all the DNA, just the CDR3 is kept, 60 bases in frame from base 1. Input material: PBMCs or T cells enriched from blood (not recorded which). This receptor was obtained from a man aged 35-49 years who had recovered from COVID-19. Rearrangement joined TRBV9 to TRBJ2-2, with 13 bases in between that match TRBD2. The nucleotides read TGTGCCAGCAGCGTCCCCGGGACTAGCGGGGCAAACTCGAACACCGGGGAGCTGTTTTTT. Translation gives CASSVPGTSGANSNTGELFF.